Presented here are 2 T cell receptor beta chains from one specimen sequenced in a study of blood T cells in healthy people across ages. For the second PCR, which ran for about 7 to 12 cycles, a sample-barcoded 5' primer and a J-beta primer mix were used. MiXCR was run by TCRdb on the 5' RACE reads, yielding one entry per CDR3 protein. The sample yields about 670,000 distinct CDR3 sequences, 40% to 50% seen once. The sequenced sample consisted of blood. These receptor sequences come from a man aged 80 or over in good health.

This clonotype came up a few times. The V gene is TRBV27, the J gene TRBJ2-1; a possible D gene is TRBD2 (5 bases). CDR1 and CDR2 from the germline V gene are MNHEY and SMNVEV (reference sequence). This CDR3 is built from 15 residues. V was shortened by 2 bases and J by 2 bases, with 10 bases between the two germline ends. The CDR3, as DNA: TGTGCCAGCAGTTTACGAGGGCCCGCCTACAATGAGCAGTTCTTC. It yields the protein CASSLRGPAYNEQFF.

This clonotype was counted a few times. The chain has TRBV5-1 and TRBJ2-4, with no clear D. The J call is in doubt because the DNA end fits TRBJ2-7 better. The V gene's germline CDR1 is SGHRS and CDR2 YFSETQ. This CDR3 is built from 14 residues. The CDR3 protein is CASSSDIPSYEQYF. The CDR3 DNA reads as TGCGCCAGCAGCTCCGACATACCCTCCTACGAGCAGTACTTC.